This T cell receptor beta chain was observed in a study of T cells in Graves' hyperthyroidism and ophthalmopathy. V was trimmed by 0 bases and J by 5 bases, leaving 16 bases between them. This CDR3 comprises 16 residues. Germline V gene sequence: CDR1 SGHVS, CDR2 FNYEAQ. RNA transcripts were the template for amplifying TCR beta CDR3 regions. In the first-round RT-PCR of the TCR CDR3, the HTBI primer set was used. In TCRdb, the multiplex PCR reads were re-called with MiXCR into one record per CDR3 protein. The table has about 680,000 distinct CDR3 sequences, 30% to 40% seen once. The chain uses TRBV7-6 and TRBJ2-5; D may be TRBD1 (6 bases). The sequencing input was blood. The clonotype comes from a woman in her 40s with Graves' hyperthyroidism. The CDR3 region has the DNA TGTGCCAGCAGCTTAGCGCAGACAGGCTGGGGGGAGACCCAGTACTTC. Amino acids: CASSLAQTGWGETQYF. Together with reference TRBV7-6 and TRBJ2-5, the CDR3 gives the full variable domain: GAGVSQSPRYKVTKRGQDVALRCDPISGHVSLYWYRQALGQGPEFLTYFNYEAQQDKSGLPNDRFSAERPEGSISTLTIQRTEQRDSAMYRCASSLAQTGWGETQYFGPGTRLLVL.